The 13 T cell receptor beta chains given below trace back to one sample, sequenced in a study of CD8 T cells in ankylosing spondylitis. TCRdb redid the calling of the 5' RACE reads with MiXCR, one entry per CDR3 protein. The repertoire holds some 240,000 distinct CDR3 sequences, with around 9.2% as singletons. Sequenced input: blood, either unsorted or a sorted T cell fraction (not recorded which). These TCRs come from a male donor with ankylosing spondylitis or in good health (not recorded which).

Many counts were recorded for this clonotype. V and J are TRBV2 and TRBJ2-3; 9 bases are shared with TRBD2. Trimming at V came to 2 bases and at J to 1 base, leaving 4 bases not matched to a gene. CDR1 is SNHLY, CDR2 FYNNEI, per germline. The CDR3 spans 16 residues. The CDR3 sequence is CASSERRGGRTDTQYF. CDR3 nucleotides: TGTGCCAGCAGTGAACGGCGGGGGGGCCGCACAGATACGCAGTATTTT.

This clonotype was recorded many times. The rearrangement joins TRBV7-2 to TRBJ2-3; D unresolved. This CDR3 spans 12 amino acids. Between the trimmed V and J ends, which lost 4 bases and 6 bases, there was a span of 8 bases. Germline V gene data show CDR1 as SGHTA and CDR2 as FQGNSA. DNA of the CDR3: TGTGCCAGCAGCTCTCTGTCCGATACGCAGTATTTT. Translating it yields CASSSLSDTQYF.

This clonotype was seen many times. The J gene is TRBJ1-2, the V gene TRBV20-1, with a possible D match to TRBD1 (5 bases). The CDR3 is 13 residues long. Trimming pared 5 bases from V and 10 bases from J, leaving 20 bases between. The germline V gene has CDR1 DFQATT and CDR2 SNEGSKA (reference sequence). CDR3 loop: CSAGDGPPSSYTF. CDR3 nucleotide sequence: TGCAGTGCTGGGGACGGACCACCAAGCTCCTACACCTTC.

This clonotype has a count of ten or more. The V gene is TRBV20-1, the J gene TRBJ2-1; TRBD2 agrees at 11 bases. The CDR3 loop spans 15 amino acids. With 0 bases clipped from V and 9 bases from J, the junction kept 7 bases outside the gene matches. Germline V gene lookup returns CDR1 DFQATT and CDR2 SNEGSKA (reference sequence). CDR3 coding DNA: TGCAGTGCTAGAGATCCCACTAGCGGGAGAACTGAGCAGTTCTTC. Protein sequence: CSARDPTSGRTEQFF.

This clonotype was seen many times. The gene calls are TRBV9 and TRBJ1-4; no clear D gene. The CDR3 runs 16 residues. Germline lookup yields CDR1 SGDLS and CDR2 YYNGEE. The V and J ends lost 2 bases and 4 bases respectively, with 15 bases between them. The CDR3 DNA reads TGTGCCAGCAGCGTCTCTGGGAGGGCGAGTAATGAAAAACTGTTTTTT. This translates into CASSVSGRASNEKLFF.

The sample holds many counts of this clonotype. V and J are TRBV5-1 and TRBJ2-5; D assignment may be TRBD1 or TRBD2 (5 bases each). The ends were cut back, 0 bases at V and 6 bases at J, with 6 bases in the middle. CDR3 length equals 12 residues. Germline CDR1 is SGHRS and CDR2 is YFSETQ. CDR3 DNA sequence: TGCGCCAGCAGCTTGGAGGGACAGACCCAGTACTTC. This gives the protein CASSLEGQTQYF.

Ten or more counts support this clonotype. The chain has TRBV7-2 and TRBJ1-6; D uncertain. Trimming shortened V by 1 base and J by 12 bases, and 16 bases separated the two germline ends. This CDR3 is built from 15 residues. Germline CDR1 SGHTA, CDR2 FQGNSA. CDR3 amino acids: CASSLGAHLDVPLHF. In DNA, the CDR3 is TGTGCCAGCAGCTTAGGGGCCCACCTAGATGTACCCCTCCACTTT.

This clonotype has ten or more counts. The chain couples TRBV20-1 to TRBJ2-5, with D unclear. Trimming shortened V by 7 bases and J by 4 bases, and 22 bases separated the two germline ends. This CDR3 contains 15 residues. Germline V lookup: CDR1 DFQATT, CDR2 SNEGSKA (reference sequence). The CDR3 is CSGAKNTGYGETQYF. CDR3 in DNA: TGCAGTGGGGCAAAAAATACCGGTTACGGAGAGACCCAGTACTTC.

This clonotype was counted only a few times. The CDR3 region has the DNA TGTGCCTGGAGTGTGGGGAGGGGGACTGAAGCTTTCTTT. It is translated as CAWSVGRGTEAFF. The rearrangement joins TRBV30 to TRBJ1-1; TRBD1 is a possible D gene (6 bases). The V end was cut by 0 bases, the J end by 5 bases, with 10 bases between. CDR3 size: 13 residues. Germline-derived CDR1 and CDR2 are GTSNPN and SVGIG (reference sequence).

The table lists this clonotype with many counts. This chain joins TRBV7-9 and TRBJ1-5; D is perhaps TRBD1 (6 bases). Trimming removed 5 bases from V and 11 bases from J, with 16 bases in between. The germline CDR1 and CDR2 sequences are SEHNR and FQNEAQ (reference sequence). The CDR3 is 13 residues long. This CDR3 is CASSEGTTATQHF. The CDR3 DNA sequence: TGTGCCAGCAGCGAGGGGACAACAGCAACCCAGCATTTT.

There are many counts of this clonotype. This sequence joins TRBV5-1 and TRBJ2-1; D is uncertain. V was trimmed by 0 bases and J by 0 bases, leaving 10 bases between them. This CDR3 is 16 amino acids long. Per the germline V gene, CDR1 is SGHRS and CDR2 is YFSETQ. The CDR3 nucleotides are TGCGCCAGCAGCTTGGACCCCTCGAGCTCCTACAATGAGCAGTTCTTC. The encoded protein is CASSLDPSSSYNEQFF.

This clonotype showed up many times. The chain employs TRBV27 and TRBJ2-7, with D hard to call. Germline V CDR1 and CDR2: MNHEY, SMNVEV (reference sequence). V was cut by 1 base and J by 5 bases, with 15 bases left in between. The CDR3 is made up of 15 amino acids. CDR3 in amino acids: CASSLYRTLIDEQYF. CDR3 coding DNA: TGTGCCAGCAGTTTATATCGGACCCTCATCGACGAGCAGTACTTC.

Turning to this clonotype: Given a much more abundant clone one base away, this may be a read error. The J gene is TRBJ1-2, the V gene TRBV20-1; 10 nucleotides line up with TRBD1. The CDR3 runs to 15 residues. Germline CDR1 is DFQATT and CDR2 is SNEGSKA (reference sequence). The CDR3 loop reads CSARGTGDRNYGYNF. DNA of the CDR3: TGCAGTGCTAGGGGGACAGGGGATCGTAACTATGGCTACAACTTC.